This entry describes one T cell receptor (beta chain). This CDR3 comprises 15 residues. Germline values: CDR1 KGHSH, CDR2 LQKENI. Trimming cost V 1 base and J 7 bases; bases outside gene matches: 5. The data originate from a study of blood T cell repertoires in COVID-19. Membership in each cohort depended on participant-reported clinical history. In the original workflow: Reference gene primer amplification gave nucleated cell count estimates. The method was immunoSEQ multiplex PCR; TCRdb's version includes in-frame clones alone and lacks a portion of them. That table furnishes V, J and clone size, whereas the DNA furnished D and trimming. Here the sample spans some 200,000 clones, roughly 82% being singletons.

The chain joins TRBV18 to TRBJ1-5, with 9 bases lining up with TRBD1. The sequencing input was PBMCs or T cells enriched from blood (not recorded which). The source of this sequence is a woman aged 60-70 years with acute COVID-19. CDR3: CASSPRGDREQPQHF. The DNA for the CDR3 is TGTGCCAGCTCACCACGGGGGGACAGGGAACAGCCCCAGCATTTT. Full variable domain (outside the CDR3, taken from reference TRBV18 and TRBJ1-5): NAGVMQNPRHLVRRRGQEARLRCSPMKGHSHVYWYRQLPEEGLKFMVYLQKENIIDESGMPKERFSAEFPKEGPSILRIQQVVRGDSAAYFCASSPRGDREQPQHFGDGTRLSIL.